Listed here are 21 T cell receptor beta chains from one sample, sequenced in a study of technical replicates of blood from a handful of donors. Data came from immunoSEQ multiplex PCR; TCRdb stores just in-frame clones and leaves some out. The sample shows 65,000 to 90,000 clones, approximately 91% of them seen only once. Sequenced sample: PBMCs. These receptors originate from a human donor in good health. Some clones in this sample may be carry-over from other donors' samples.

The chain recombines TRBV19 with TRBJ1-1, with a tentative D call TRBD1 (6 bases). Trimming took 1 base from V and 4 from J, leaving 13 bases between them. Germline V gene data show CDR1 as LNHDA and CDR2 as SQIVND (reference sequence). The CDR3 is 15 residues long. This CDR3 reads CASSIASYRATEAFF. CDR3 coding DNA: TGTGCCAGTAGTATAGCTTCCTACAGGGCCACTGAAGCTTTCTTT.

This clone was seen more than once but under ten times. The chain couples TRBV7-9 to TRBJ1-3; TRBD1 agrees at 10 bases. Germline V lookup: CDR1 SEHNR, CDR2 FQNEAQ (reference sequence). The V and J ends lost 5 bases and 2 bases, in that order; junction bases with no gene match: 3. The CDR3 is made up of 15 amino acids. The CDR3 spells CASSPGTGAGNTIYF. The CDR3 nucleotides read TGTGCCAGCAGCCCAGGGACAGGGGCTGGAAACACCATATATTTT.

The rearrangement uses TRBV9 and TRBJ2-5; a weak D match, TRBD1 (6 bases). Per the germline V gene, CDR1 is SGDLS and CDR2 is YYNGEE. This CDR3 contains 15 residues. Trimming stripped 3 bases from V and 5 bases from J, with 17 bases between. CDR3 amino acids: CASSGPGRGLETQYF. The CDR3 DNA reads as TGTGCCAGCAGCGGGCCTGGCAGGGGTTTGGAGACCCAGTACTTC.

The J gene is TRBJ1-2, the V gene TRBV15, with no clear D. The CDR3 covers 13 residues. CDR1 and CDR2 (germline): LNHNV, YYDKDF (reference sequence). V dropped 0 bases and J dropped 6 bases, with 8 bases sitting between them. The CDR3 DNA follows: TGTGCCACCAGCAGAGATCAGAGGGATGGCTACACCTTC. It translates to CATSRDQRDGYTF. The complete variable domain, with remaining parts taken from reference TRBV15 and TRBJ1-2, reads DAMVIQNPRYQVTQFGKPVTLSCSQTLNHNVMYWYQQKSSQAPKLLFHYYDKDFNNEADTPDNFQSRRPNTSFCFLDIRSPGLGDTAMYLCATSRDQRDGYTFGSGTRLTVV.

The CDR3 bases are TGTGCCAGCAGCAAGACAGGAGGCACCTACAATGAGCAGTTCTTC. Its translation: CASSKTGGTYNEQFF. The chain has TRBV2 and TRBJ2-1; possibly TRBD1 for D (6 bases). V lost 6 bases and J 2 bases, leaving 14 bases between the germline ends. Germline CDR1 and CDR2: SNHLY and FYNNEI. CDR3 size: 15 residues.

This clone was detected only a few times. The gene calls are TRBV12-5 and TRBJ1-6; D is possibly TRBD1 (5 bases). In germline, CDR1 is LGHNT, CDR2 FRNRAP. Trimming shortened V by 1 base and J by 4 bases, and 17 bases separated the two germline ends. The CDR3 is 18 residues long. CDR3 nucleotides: TGTGCTAGTGGTTTGGCCCTCGGGCAGGGTAGATATAATTCACCCCTCCACTTT. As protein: CASGLALGQGRYNSPLHF.

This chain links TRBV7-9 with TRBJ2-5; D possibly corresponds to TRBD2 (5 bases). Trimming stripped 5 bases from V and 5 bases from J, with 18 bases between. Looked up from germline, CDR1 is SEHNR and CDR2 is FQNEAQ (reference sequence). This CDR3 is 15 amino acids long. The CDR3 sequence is CASSRHGVGRETQYF. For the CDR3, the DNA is TGTGCCAGCAGCCGCCACGGGGTGGGCCGGGAGACCCAGTACTTC.

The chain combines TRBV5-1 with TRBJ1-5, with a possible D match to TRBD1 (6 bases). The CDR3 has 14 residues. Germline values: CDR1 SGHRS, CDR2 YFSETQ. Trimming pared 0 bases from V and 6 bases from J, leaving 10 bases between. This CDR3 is CASSLDSGVQPQHF. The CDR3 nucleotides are TGCGCCAGCAGCTTGGATTCAGGGGTTCAGCCCCAGCATTTT.

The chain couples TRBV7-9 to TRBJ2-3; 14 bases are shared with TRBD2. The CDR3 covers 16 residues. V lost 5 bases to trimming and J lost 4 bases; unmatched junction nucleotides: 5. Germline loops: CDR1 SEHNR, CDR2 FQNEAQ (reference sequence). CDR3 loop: CASSPGLAGGPDTQYF. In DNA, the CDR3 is TGTGCCAGCAGCCCTGGACTAGCGGGGGGTCCAGATACGCAGTATTTT.

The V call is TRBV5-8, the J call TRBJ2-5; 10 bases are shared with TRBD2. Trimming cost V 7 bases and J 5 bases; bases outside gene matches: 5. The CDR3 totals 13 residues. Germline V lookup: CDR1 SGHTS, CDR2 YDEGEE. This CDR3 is CASRTSGVETQYF. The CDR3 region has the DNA TGTGCCAGCCGGACTAGCGGCGTGGAGACCCAGTACTTC.

The CDR3 is CASSWTGNTEAFF. CDR3 in DNA: TGTGCCAGCAGCTGGACAGGGAACACTGAAGCTTTCTTT. The V gene is TRBV7-6, the J gene TRBJ1-1; 7 nucleotides agree with TRBD1. CDR1 is SGHVS, CDR2 FNYEAQ, per germline. CDR3 length: 13 amino acids. With 4 bases clipped from V and 1 base from J, the junction kept 0 bases outside the gene matches.

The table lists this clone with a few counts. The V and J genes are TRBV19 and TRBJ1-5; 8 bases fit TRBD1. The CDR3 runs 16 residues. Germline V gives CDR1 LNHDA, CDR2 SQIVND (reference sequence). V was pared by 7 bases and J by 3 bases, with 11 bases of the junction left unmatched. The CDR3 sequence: CASNEFRQGINQPQHF. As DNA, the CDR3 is TGTGCCAGTAACGAATTTCGACAGGGGATCAATCAGCCCCAGCATTTT.

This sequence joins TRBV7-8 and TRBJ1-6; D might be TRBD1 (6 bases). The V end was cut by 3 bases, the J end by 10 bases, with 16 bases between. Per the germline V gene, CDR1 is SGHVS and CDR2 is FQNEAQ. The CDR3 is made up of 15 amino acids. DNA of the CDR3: TGTGCCAGCAGCTTGGGTTCGGACAGTGGATCACCCCTCCACTTT. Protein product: CASSLGSDSGSPLHF. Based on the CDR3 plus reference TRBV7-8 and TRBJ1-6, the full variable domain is GAGVSQSPRYKVAKRGQDVALRCDPISGHVSLFWYQQALGQGPEFLTYFQNEAQLDKSGLPSDRFFAERPEGSVSTLKIQRTQQEDSAVYLCASSLGSDSGSPLHFGNGTRLTVT.

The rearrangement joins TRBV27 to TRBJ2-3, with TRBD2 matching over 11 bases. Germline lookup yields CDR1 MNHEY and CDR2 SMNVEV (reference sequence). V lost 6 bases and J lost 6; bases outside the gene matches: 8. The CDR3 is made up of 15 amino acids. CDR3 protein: CASSPSGGLLDTQYF. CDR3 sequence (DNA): TGTGCCAGCAGCCCTAGCGGGGGGTTGCTGGATACGCAGTATTTT.

Written as DNA, the CDR3 is TGTGCCAGCAGCTACCTACAGAATACTGAAGCTTTCTTT. The encoded protein is CASSYLQNTEAFF. The chain links TRBV7-2 to TRBJ1-1; D remains ambiguous. Germline V gene sequence: CDR1 SGHTA, CDR2 FQGNSA. The CDR3 contains 13 residues. V was shortened by 4 bases and J by 5 bases, with 11 bases between the two germline ends.

CDR3 loop: CASSLRGQGHTEAFF. As DNA, the CDR3 is TGTGCCAGCAGCTTAAGAGGTCAGGGTCACACTGAAGCTTTCTTT. The chain is built from TRBV5-5 and TRBJ1-1; a weak D match, TRBD1 (5 bases). Germline values: CDR1 SGHKS, CDR2 YYEKEE (reference sequence). V was cut by 2 bases and J by 3 bases, with 14 bases left in between. The CDR3 spans 15 residues.

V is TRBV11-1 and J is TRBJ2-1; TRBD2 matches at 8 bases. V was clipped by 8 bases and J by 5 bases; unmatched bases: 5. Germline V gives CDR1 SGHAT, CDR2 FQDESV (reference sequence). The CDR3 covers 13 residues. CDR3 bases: TGTGCCAGCGTACGGGAGGGGAACAATGAGCAGTTCTTC. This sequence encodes CASVREGNNEQFF.

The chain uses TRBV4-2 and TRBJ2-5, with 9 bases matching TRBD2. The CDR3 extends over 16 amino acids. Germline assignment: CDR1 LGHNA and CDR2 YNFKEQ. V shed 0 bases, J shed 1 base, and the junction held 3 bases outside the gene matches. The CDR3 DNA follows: TGTGCCAGCAGCCAAGATGGGACTAGCCTCCAAGAGACCCAGTACTTC. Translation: CASSQDGTSLQETQYF.

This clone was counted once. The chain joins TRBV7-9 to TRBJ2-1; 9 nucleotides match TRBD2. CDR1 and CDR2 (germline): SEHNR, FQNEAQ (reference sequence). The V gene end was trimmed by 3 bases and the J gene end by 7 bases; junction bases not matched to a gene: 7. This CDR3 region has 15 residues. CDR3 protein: CASSFLLAGTNEQFF. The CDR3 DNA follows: TGTGCCAGCAGCTTTCTGCTAGCGGGGACTAATGAGCAGTTCTTC.

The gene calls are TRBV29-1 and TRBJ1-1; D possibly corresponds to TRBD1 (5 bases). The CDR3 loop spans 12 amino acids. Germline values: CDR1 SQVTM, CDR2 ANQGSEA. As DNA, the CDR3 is TGCAGTATCCTGCAGGGTTTCCCTGAAGCTTTCTTT. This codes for CSILQGFPEAFF. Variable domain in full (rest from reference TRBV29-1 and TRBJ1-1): SAVISQKPSRDICQRGTSLTIQCQVDSQVTMMFWYRQQPGQSLTLIATANQGSEATYESGFVIDKFPISRPNLTFSTLTVSNMSPEDSSIYLCSILQGFPEAFFGQGTRLTVV.

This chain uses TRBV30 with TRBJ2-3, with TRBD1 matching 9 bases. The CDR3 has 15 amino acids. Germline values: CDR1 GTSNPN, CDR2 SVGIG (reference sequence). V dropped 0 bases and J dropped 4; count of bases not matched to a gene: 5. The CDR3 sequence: CAWSVGGQGPDTQYF. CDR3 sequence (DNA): TGTGCCTGGAGTGTAGGGGGACAGGGCCCAGATACGCAGTATTTT.